This TCR beta chain was identified in a study of early T cells in non-severe SARS-CoV-2 infection. Study overall: Chains were not paired, and sequencing was done on bulk RNA from unsorted whole blood. General study points: Comparison of clonotypes with VDJdb favored anti-spike CD8 responses while missing private and CD4 specificities.

Unique molecular identifiers (one per individual cDNA molecule) were attached. From the 5' RACE reads, TCRdb called clonotypes with MiXCR, one entry per CDR3 protein. The repertoire holds 75,000 to 100,000 distinct CDR3 sequences, with roughly 14% as singletons. This clonotype was seen repeatedly, ten times or more. The antigen is undetermined. A read error may produce the germline difference seen at one junction end. The source is an adult who was a healthcare worker with PCR-confirmed SARS-CoV-2 infection or an uninfected control (not recorded which). The sequenced material came from whole blood.

The DNA for the CDR3 is TGTGCCAGCAGCTTTTACGAGGGGGCGGAATTTTTC. Protein product: CASSFYEGAEFF. V is TRBV5-6 and J is TRBJ2-1; 7 bases are a match to TRBD1. The CDR3 covers 12 residues. From germline, CDR1 is SGHDT and CDR2 YYEEEE.